This T cell receptor beta chain emerged from a study of response to subunit inactivated influenza vaccine (dated by TCRdb to the late 2010s). As for the study more broadly: The study used deep quantitative T cell receptor repertoire profiling to track responses to a trivalent subunit inactivated influenza vaccine.

Library preparation was by RT-PCR. TCRdb lists the instrument as Illumina HiSeq 2500. TCRdb applied fastp at Q25 and MiXCR to the public reads, then kept only in-frame beta chains. For every CDR3 protein sequence, its rows merge into one entry that carries the most common genes and DNA. This sample is represented by roughly 650,000 distinct CDR3 sequences; approximately 15% of them were singletons. The ten most abundant clones make up less than 8.5% of the sample. About this clonotype: Which antigen it targets is not known. Within one base of it there is no much larger clone, and no base qualities were kept.

Including cysteine and phenylalanine, the CDR3 has 14 amino acids. Of all the DNA, just the CDR3 is kept, 42 bases in frame from base 1. The germline V gene (reference sequence) sets CDR1 to DFQATT and CDR2 to SNEGSKA. Trimming leaves V shorter by 5 bases and J shorter by 5 bases, with the junction holding 7 bases beyond the gene matches. Summary of the overall study and its limitations: The authors suggested that each seasonal influenza vaccination may recruit only a limited number of new T cells.

The sequence came from a man aged 50 or older who received an inactivated influenza vaccine. Donor details come from another sample of the same person, matched by shared clones. The chain is assembled from TRBV20-1 and TRBJ1-3, with TRBD1 identical over 9 junction bases. Sequences were derived from PBMCs from blood, sampled 14 to 15 days before vaccination. At the DNA level, the sequence is TGCAGTGCTGAGACAGGACAGGGGAGAAACACCATATATTTT. Its protein reads: CSAETGQGRNTIYF.